This T cell receptor beta chain derives from a study of T cell clonotyping in hematopoietic cell transplantation. General study findings and limits: Cells were unsorted, so CD4 and CD8 contributions were not separated. Higher Inverse Simpson Index values in graft donor and pretransplant recipient predicted broader posttransplant TCR diversity. Few recipient clonotypes overlapped donors; over 95% were de novo at given depth.

This clone has just one count. Its antigen remains unidentified. One junction end disagrees with the germline gene, perhaps due to a read error. The CDR3 runs to 13 residues. CDR1 MGHRA and CDR2 YSYEKL come from the germline V gene. Profiling relied on immunoSEQ multiplex PCR, and the TCRdb table lists in-frame clones only, not all of them. The data hold under 12,000 clones, with 35% to 50% observed a single time. The source was PBMCs, collected 30 days after allogeneic stem cell transplant. The origin of this receptor is a male patient aged 45-60 years who had an allogeneic stem cell transplant from an unrelated donor, so the T cells may come from the graft donor. Some clones in this sample may be carry-over from other donors' samples. The chain combines TRBV4-1 with TRBJ1-5, with no clear D. CDR3 region: CASSQDSVQPQRF. DNA for the CDR3: TGCGCCAGCAGCCAAGATTCAGTACAGCCCCAGCGTTTT.